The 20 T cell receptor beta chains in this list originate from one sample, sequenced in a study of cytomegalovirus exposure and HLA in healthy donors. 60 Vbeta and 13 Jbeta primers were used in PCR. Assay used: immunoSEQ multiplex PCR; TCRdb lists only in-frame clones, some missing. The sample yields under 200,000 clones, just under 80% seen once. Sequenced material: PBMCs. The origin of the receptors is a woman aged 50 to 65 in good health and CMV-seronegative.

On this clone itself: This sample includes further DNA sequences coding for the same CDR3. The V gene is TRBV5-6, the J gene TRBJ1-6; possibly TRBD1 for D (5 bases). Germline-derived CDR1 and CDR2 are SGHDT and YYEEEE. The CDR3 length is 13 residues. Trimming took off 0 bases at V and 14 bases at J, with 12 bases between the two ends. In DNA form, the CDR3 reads TGTGCCAGCAGCTTGGCAGGGTTAAGATCCCTCCACTTT. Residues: CASSLAGLRSLHF.

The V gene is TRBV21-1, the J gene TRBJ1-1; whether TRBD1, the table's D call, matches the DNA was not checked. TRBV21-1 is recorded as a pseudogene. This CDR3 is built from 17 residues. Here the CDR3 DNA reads TGTGCCAGCTTTCAACATGAGACAGGGGACCTTAGCACTGAAGCTTTCTTT. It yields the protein CASFQHETGDLSTEAFF.

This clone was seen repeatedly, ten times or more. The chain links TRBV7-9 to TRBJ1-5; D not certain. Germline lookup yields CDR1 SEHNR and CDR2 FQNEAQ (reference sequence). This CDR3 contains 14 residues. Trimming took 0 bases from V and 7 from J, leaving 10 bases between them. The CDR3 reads CASSLAGGHQPQHF. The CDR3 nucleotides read TGTGCCAGCAGCTTAGCGGGAGGGCACCAGCCCCAGCATTTT.

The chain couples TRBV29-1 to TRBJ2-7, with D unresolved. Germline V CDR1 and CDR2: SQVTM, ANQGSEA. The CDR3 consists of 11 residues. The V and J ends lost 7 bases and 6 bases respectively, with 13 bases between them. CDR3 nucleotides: TGCAGCGGTTCCGACATCGGCGAGCAGTACTTC. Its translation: CSGSDIGEQYF.

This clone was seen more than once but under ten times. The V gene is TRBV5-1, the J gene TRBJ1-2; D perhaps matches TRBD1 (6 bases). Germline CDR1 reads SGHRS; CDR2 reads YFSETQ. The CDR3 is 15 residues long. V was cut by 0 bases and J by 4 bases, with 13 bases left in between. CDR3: CASSLGQARSYGYTF. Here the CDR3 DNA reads TGCGCCAGCAGCTTGGGACAGGCAAGGTCCTATGGCTACACCTTC.

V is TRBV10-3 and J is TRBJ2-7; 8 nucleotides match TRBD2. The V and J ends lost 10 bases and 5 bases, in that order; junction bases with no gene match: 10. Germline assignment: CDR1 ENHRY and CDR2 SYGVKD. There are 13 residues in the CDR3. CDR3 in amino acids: CANSGGAGDEQYF. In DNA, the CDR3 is TGTGCCAACTCGGGGGGGGCGGGAGACGAGCAGTACTTC.

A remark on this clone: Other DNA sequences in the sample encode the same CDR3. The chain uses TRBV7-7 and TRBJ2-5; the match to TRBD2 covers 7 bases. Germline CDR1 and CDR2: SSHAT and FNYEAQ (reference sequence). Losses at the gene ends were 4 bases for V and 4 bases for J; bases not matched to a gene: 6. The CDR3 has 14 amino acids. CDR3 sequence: CASSSGGRGETQYF. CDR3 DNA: TGTGCCAGCAGCTCCGGGGGGAGGGGAGAGACCCAGTACTTC.

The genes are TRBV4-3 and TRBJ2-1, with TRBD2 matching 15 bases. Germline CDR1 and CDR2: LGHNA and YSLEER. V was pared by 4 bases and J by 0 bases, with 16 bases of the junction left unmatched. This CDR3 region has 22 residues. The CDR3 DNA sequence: TGCGCCAGCAGCCCAAACAGAGCAGGACTAGCGGGAGGGCCGAGCTCCTACAATGAGCAGTTCTTC. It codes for CASSPNRAGLAGGPSSYNEQFF.

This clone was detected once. CDR3 nucleotide sequence: TGTGCCAACTTGGACAGGGACACAGATACGCAGTATTTT. It translates to CANLDRDTDTQYF. The gene calls are TRBV5-4 and TRBJ2-3, with 8 nucleotides matching TRBD1. The CDR3 totals 13 residues. V trimming: 9 bases; J trimming: 2 bases; junction bases outside the gene matches: 5. In germline, CDR1 is SGHNT, CDR2 YYREEE (reference sequence).

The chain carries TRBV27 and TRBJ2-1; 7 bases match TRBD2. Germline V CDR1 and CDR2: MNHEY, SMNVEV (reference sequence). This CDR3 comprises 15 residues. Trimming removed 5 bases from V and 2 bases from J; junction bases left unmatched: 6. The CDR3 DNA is TGTGCCAGCAGTGGGGACTACACTCCCTACAATGAGCAGTTCTTC. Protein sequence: CASSGDYTPYNEQFF.

The chain's CDR3 is CASSARGGPETQYF. The CDR3, as DNA: TGCGCCAGCAGTGCGCGGGGGGGCCCAGAGACCCAGTACTTC. The chain links TRBV4-1 to TRBJ2-5; 9 bases fit TRBD2. J was trimmed by 4 bases and V by 6 bases; bases with no gene match: 6. CDR1 and CDR2 (germline): MGHRA, YSYEKL. This CDR3 has 14 residues.

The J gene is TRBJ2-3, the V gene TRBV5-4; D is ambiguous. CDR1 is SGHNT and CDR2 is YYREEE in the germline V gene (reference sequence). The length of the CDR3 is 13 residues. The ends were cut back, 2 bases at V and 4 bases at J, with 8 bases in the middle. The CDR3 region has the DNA TGTGCCAGCAGCTTCGCGACTCCAGATACGCAGTATTTT. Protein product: CASSFATPDTQYF.

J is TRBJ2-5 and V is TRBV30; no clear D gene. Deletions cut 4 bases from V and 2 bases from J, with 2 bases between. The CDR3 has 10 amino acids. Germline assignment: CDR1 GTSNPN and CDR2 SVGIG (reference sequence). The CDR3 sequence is CAWTQETQYF. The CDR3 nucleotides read TGTGCCTGGACACAAGAGACCCAGTACTTC. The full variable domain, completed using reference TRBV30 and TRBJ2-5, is SQTIHQWPATLVQPVGSPLSLECTVEGTSNPNLYWYRQAAGRGLQLLFYSVGIGQISSEVPQNLSASRPQDRQFILSSKKLLLSDSGFYLCAWTQETQYFGPGTRLLVL.

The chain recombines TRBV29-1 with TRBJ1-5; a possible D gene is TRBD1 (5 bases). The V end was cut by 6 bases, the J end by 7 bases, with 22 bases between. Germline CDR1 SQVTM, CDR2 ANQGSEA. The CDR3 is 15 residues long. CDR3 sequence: CSVAHHGGIGQPQHF. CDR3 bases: TGCAGCGTCGCCCATCACGGGGGGATAGGCCAGCCCCAGCATTTT.

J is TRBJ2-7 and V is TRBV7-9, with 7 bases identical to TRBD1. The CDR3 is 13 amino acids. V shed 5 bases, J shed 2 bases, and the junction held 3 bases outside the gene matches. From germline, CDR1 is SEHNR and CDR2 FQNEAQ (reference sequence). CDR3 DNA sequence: TGTGCCAGCAGCCGGGACAGAACCTACGAGCAGTACTTC. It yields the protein CASSRDRTYEQYF.

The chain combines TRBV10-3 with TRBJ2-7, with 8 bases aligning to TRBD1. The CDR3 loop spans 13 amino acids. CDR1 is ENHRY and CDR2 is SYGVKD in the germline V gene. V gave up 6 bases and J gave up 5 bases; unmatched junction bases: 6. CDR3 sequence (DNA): TGTGCCATCAGAGACAGGGGTGCCCACGAGCAGTACTTC. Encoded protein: CAIRDRGAHEQYF.

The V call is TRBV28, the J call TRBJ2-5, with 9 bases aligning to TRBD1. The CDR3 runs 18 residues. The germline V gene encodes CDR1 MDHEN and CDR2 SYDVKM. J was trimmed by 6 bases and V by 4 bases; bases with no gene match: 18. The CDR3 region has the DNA TGTGCCAGCAGTTCAACACAAATCGGACAGGGGCGATGGAAGACCCAGTACTTC. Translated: CASSSTQIGQGRWKTQYF. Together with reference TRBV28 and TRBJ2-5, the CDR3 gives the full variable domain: DVKVTQSSRYLVKRTGEKVFLECVQDMDHENMFWYRQDPGLGLRLIYFSYDVKMKEKGDIPEGYSVSREKKERFSLILESASTNQTSMYLCASSSTQIGQGRWKTQYFGPGTRLLVL.

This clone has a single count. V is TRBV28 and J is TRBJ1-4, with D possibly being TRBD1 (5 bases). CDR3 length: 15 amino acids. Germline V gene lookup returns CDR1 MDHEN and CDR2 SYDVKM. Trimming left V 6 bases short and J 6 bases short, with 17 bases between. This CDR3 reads CASSLGEGWDEKLFF. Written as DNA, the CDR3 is TGTGCCAGCAGCCTTGGGGAGGGGTGGGATGAAAAACTGTTTTTT.

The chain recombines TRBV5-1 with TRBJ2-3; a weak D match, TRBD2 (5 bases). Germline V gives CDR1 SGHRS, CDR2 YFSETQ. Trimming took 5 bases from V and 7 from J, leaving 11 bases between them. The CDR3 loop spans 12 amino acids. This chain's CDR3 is CASSLAQHTQYF. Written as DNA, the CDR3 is TGCGCCAGCAGTCTAGCTCAGCATACGCAGTATTTT.

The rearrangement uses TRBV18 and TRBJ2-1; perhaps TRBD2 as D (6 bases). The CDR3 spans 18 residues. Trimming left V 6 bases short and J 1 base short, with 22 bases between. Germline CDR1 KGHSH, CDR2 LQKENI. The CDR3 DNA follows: TGTGCCAGCTCCTCGAACTCGGGGGTATCGGGATCCTACAATGAGCAGTTCTTC. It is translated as CASSSNSGVSGSYNEQFF.